This section outlines one T cell receptor (beta chain) sequence together with its context. This clonotype has at least ten counts. What antigen it recognizes has not been identified. It has no much larger one-base neighbor in the sample; base qualities were not kept. This specimen comes from a study of human T cells and chemical hapten exposure (dated by TCRdb to the early 2020s). With respect to the entire study: For sensitization, 2% DPC in acetone was applied to a 2 cm by 2 cm area of upper inner arm skin. The study tracked peripheral blood TCR repertoire changes in vivo during primary and secondary sensitization to the hapten diphenylcyclopropenone (DPC) in alopecia patients. Patch testing on the upper back used Finn chambers containing 0.01% DPC, with scoring done after 6 days according to International Contact Dermatitis Research Group standards. Blood was sampled from patients pre-sensitization (week 0) and at 2, 6 and about 24 weeks after DPC sensitization. Libraries were combined into a pool for sequencing, and differences in TCR yield between samples came mainly from small differences in library volumes within the pool. Throughout the approximately 22-week study period, patients were also given weekly therapeutic DPC doses on the scalp. For TCR sequencing, blood came from over 25 alopecia patients at anywhere from one to four time points (pre-sensitization, 2, 6 and 24 weeks). The mostly female patient cohort included alopecia areata with under or over 50% scalp involvement, alopecia totalis and alopecia universalis.

Sequences SGHTA (CDR1) and FQGNSA (CDR2) are obtained from the germline V gene. From the cysteine through the phenylalanine, the CDR3 covers 14 amino acids. Only the CDR3 DNA stays, 42 bases, in frame from base 1. V loses 1 base, J loses 5 bases, and the germline ends lie 6 bases apart. Library prep was done by RACE. The sequencer listed for this sample is NextSeq 500. Library preparation attached unique molecular identifiers to individual cDNA molecules for quantitative, reproducible TCR counting. Each blood RNA sample was used to sequence both TCR alpha and TCR beta chains. The published analysis was carried out like this. Samples had a median of roughly 98,000 TCRs, with a range from about 23,224 to 750,000. The Decombinator software suite was used to annotate the V, J and CDR3 of the TCR reads. To make PS versus PT1 abundance plots, every sample was subsampled to the same number of TCRs (28,000). Expanded TCRs were defined as absent before sensitization and observed at least eight times at the 2-week time point. TCRdb passed the public sequencing reads through fastp at Q25 and MiXCR, retaining productive beta sequences. Rows merge per CDR3 protein into single entries with the most common DNA and genes. These V and J calls derive from TCRdb rather than the authors' analysis. This sample holds under 450,000 distinct CDR3 sequences; around 6% were observed only once. About 6% of the sample belongs to the ten largest clones.

What the authors observed across the whole study: DPC sensitization did not change how many TCRs were above 1 in 1000 frequency, and no evidence was found of alterations in global repertoire structure. Alopecia, a presumed autoimmune disease, was present in all patients, so the immune response of the patients might differ from that of healthy individuals. Patch test score correlated positively with the number of PT1 expanded TCRs, reaching significance at thresholds 8, 16 and 32 but not at 4. Repeated subsampling changed both the strength of the expansion versus patch-test correlation and the threshold at which the correlation became significant. Compared with pre-sensitization or healthy control sets, expanded TCRs formed significantly more large CDR3 similarity clusters, which is consistent with antigen-driven responses.

Reading the label with the study, this specimen's time point is: patch test 2, 6 weeks after DPC sensitization. What the treatment or condition label conveys for this sample: therapeutic diphenylcyclopropenone sensitization with weekly scalp DPC. At each patch-test visit, blood was drawn before the patch test was applied. To be eligible, patients had to be aged 18 to 70, diagnosed with alopecia and judged suitable for DPC therapy, while pregnant patients were excluded. Total RNA was extracted from unfractionated whole blood collected in Tempus Blood RNA tubes. The source was whole blood, collected in connection with sensitization to the hapten diphenylcyclopropenone (DPC). The receptor's source is a woman aged 18-29 years with alopecia areata. Some clones in this sample may be carry-over from other donors' samples. The chain is encoded by TRBV7-2 joined to TRBJ1-6, with no reliable assignment of the D segment. At the DNA level, the sequence is TGTGCCAGCAGCTTAGGGGCCCATAATTCACCCCTCCACTTT. It translates to CASSLGAHNSPLHF.